This T cell receptor beta chain was obtained from a study of T cell responses to AZD1222 COVID-19 vaccine (dated by TCRdb to about 2021). Notes on the research overall: AZD1222 recipients given second doses at about 4 weeks or at about 12 weeks were pooled, since spike-specific TCR depth and breadth were not found to differ between the two schedules. A total of 230 to 250 trial participants underwent TCR sequencing, of whom about 210 received two doses of AZD1222 and 26 received two doses of the MenACWY control vaccine. Trial participants were enrolled by age into subgroups of 18-55, 56-69 and 70-plus years, and around 150, 28 and 57 TCR-sequenced participants, respectively, were included in these subgroups.

The CDR3 regions of human TCRbeta chains were analyzed by immunosequencing. Regarding the original processing steps: Repertoire TCRs were checked for matches against a reference library of SARS-CoV-2-specific TCRs that had been generated using the MIRA antigen-specificity platform. Breadth was defined as the fraction of unique TCRs that were SARS-CoV-2-associated, and depth was defined as the fraction of total T cells that were SARS-CoV-2-associated. Each spike-specific TCR was assigned to its reactive spike region and to a CD4 or CD8 class using the MIRA data. Log10-transformed breadth and depth values were compared by one-way ANOVA with Sidak's multiple comparisons tests. This immuneACCESS table, as held by TCRdb, lists in-frame sequences with V and J called but not all clones. Of the missing ones, under half trace to an unresolved V gene in checked studies; the others have no known cause. The DNA gave D and trimming, while V, J and clone size come from that table. This sample lists roughly 96,000 clones; under 90% were detected once. In total, the top ten clones hold roughly 24% of the sample.

Results the study describes overall, beyond this receptor: Participants were mostly white British, with more females than males. The authors suggested clonal diversity may have been underestimated. The whole spike protein was spanned by vaccine-associated CD4 TCRs, and dominant responses were seen in regions 160-218 and 743-854. Conclusions about previously exposed vaccinees were limited because only a handful of AZD1222 recipients were SARS-CoV-2 seropositive at baseline. After two AZD1222 doses, both the breadth and the depth of spike-specific TCRs were significantly higher than at day 0 and than in MenACWY recipients. Nearly half of unique spike-specific TCRs reportedly recognized epitopes outside regions mutated in the B.1.351 and B.1.1.7 variants. No day 14 peak-response samples were available, so repertoires were characterized only after the peak T cell response. In the small 56-69-year group, the increase in depth fell short of significance, most likely because of low power.

On this clone: Its recognized antigen is unknown. Base qualities were left out, and no much larger clone turns up one base away.

CDR1 SGHVS and CDR2 FQNEAQ were looked up in the germline V gene. Counted from cysteine to phenylalanine, this CDR3 has 16 amino acids. Only CDR3 DNA is held: 48 bases, read in frame from base 1. The germline ends are 16 bases apart after V is trimmed by 5 bases and J by 0 bases. Reading the label with the study, this specimen's time point is: baseline before first vaccination. Samples from vaccinated people were obtained from the UK trials COV001 and COV002, which included a single-blind randomized controlled phase 2/3 trial of AZD1222 (ChAdOx1 nCoV-19) in healthy adults. Trial participant PBMC samples were collected at day 0 and day 28 after the second dose for TCRbeta chain sequencing.

The V and J segments used are TRBV7-8 and TRBJ2-5; the D gene could be either TRBD1 or TRBD2, each agreeing at 6 bases. The specimen was peripheral blood, collected on day 0 of AZD1222 vaccination. This TCR was sampled from an adult in good health. The CDR3 in this case is CASSARRGRNQETQYF. The bases are TGTGCCAGCAGCGCGAGGAGGGGGAGAAACCAAGAGACCCAGTACTTC.